This record covers a single T cell receptor beta chain. Its target is unknown. This CDR3 spans 12 amino acids. V dropped 1 base and J dropped 7 bases, with 8 bases sitting between them. Germline CDR1 is SNHLY and CDR2 is FYNNEI. Using its own MiXCR run on the 5' RACE reads, TCRdb lists one record per CDR3 protein. The sample has roughly 560,000 distinct CDR3 sequences, about a fifth seen once. This sample stems from a study of T-cell memory formation after mild COVID-19. General study results and limits: Contracting CD4+ clones sat mainly in CM and EM; CD8+ in EMRA.

Material for sequencing was PBMCs or a T cell subset sorted from them (not recorded which). This clonotype was sampled from an adult woman who had mild COVID-19 (a few samples of this study predate the infection). Cell type and time point are not known. The chain uses TRBV2 and TRBJ2-7; D unclear. As DNA, the CDR3 is TGTGCCAGCAGTGAAGGTCCCGGAGAGCAGTACTTC. Amino acid sequence: CASSEGPGEQYF. Together with reference TRBV2 and TRBJ2-7, the CDR3 gives the full variable domain: EPEVTQTPSHQVTQMGQEVILRCVPISNHLYFYWYRQILGQKVEFLVSFYNNEISEKSEIFDDQFSVERPDGSNFTLKIRSTKLEDSAMYFCASSEGPGEQYFGPGTRLTVT.